This T cell receptor (beta chain) was obtained from a study of cytomegalovirus exposure and HLA in healthy donors (dated by TCRdb to about 2017). Background for the entire study: According to an earlier analysis of a few hundred of the donors, about 179 million T cells yielded some 110 million unique TCR beta sequences and 250 to 350 Gb of sequence data. HLA typing covered class I and class II loci at four-digit resolution. Donor age, sex, ethnicity and CMV serostatus were compiled together with the repertoire data. In the later analysis, no new phenotypic data were used to find candidate immune exposures; instead, reliance was placed on TCR beta sequences and their occurrence across donors. The study combined high-throughput TCR immunosequencing, statistical association of individual TCRs with disease status, and machine learning to predict cytomegalovirus infection status. On average, around 240,000 unique TCR beta nucleotide sequences were sequenced per donor among 398 genotyped donors of the cohort, with about 19% of those sequences being non-productive. A separate validation cohort of over 95 different subjects was used in addition to the roughly 670-subject first cohort. Typing coverage differed by locus: A, B, C, DRB1 and DQB1 were typed in about 620-640 donors, DQA1 in approximately 520, DPA1 in 606, and DPB1 in roughly 470. An early release covering over 500 HLA-typed donors comprised around 300 gigabases of sequencing data and around 80 million unique TCR sequences. The study was designed to test whether signatures of past pathogen exposure could be identified by cataloging public T cell receptors. To study patterns of TCR occurrence, a later analysis re-analyzed previously published TCR beta repertoires from 700 or so donors and added high-resolution HLA genotyping. The T cell repertoires of 666 subjects were profiled by immunosequencing and related to cytomegalovirus serostatus. Of the roughly 400 genotyped donors, 70% to 90% were placed in the genetic ancestry cluster associated with self-reported Caucasian donors. An earlier analysis of around 580 of the donors used high-throughput TCR beta sequencing to judge whether each TCR beta V gene segment behaved as functional or pseudogenic. A handful of DR-DQ haplotypes were handled as single units for association and clustering because linkage in the cohort was strong. Genome-wide SNP genotypes for about 65% of the roughly 670 donors were used in a later genetic analysis, which treated that subset as a discovery cohort. All discovery cohort repertoires had been generated on a single sequencing platform.

The protocol used for the library was the immunoSEQ multiplex PCR assay. A mixture of 60 forward primers for TCR Vbeta segments and 13 reverse primers for TCR Jbeta segments was used in the multiplex PCR. The CDR3 region of rearranged TCR beta genes was amplified from genomic DNA by a multiplex PCR assay. The Illumina HiSeq System was used to sequence the amplified TCR beta libraries as 87-base-pair reads. The original methods were these. A later analysis counted about 82 million unique TCR beta chains across the 550 to 750 repertoires, and 9.5 million to 11 million of these chains were shared by at least two donors. Raw reads were error-corrected and collapsed into unique sequences by a nearest-neighbor algorithm in which closely related sequences were merged to remove PCR and sequencing errors. CDR3 sequences were aligned to IMGT reference sequences to assign V, D and J gene segments. For a sequence to be retained, at least a six-nucleotide match to both a V gene segment and a J gene segment was required. Rearrangements were called productive when the CDR3 lacked stop codons and stayed in frame with V and J; all others were non-productive. CDR3 was defined by IMGT convention, running from the second conserved V-encoded cysteine to the conserved J-encoded phenylalanine. Sequences without an unambiguous match to a single V gene segment were excluded from the earlier analysis of about 600 of the donors. In an earlier analysis of approximately 500 of the donors, a V segment was called functional when productive rearrangements were above 56.7%, and segregating when the standard deviation between donors exceeded 5%. A statistical classification framework was built to diagnose cytomegalovirus status from the catalog of TCR beta chain sequences. In a later analysis, V and J genes were assigned by comparing TCR nucleotide sequences against IMGT/GENE-DB human TR gene sequences. Using the TCRdist pipeline, a later analysis assigned CDR3 sequences along with most-parsimonious VDJ recombination scenarios. In a later analysis, every TCR beta chain was defined by the combination of its CDR3 amino acid sequence and its V-gene family, and reads without a unique V-gene family were dropped. As a way to deal with suspected cross-contamination and a sequencing artifact, a later analysis dropped 450 to 600 nucleotide sequences that were highly shared and had low generation probability. In a later analysis, a clonal expansion index for each public chain was calculated from normalized within-repertoire ranks of inferred template counts. A later analysis computed generation probabilities with a VDJ recombination model fitted to out-of-frame rearrangements, and checked the results against IGoR. In a later analysis, TCR-TCR, TCR-HLA and TCR-CMV co-occurrence was scored with hypergeometric tests, and a repertoire-size bias correction was applied to TCR pairs. In a later analysis, false discovery rates were estimated by permuting HLA or CMV assignments 20 times. In a later analysis, co-occurring TCRs were grouped with DBSCAN, and TCRdist sequence similarity was added when clustering was performed within HLA-allele-positive subsets. Co-occurrence clustering excluded repertoires with fewer than 30,000 or more than 120,000 public chains, plus five with anomalous nucleotide sharing. TCRdb retrieved this table from immuneACCESS and kept in-frame rearrangements only. Not all clones are present; in checked studies, unresolved V genes account for under half, and no reason is known for the remainder. V and J calls and clone size are as listed in that table; D and trimming were resolved from the DNA. The sample includes about 110,000 clones, with about 74% observed a single time. Jointly, the top ten make up around 15% of the sample.

A word on this clone: Its antigen is unknown. Per-nucleotide qualities are absent, and no much larger clonotype sits a single base away.

On the study overall, not on this receptor specifically: In vitro tests confirmed that a few of the cytomegalovirus-associated TCR beta chains recognize cytomegalovirus antigens. In both the original and validation cohorts, the classifier was reported to diagnose cytomegalovirus status with high specificity and sensitivity. Broadly in line with IMGT annotations, most TCR beta V segments showed up in productive rearrangements about 87% or about 30% of the time in an earlier analysis of some 590 of the donors. This cohort had only TCR beta chains sequenced, and the lack of alpha or paired-chain data limited which features could be detected. A cluster of highly shared sequence variants was judged likely to be a technical artifact of the sequencing pipeline. Correlated functional status among segregating V segments might be attributable to linkage disequilibrium, but an unknown experimental factor could not be ruled out. Presence/absence analyses assumed roughly uniform sequencing depth across donors, an assumption that may not hold. At a false discovery rate of 0.05, a later analysis linked 15,000 to 20,000 TCR beta sequences to specific HLA alleles. A later analysis reported that several top co-occurrence clusters appeared linked to parvovirus B19, influenza, CMV and Epstein-Barr virus. Because HLA typing was unavailable for some donors at each locus, only the typed subset was used in association tests. The only immune exposure information available for the cohort was CMV serostatus. Most TCR sequences were seen in very few donors, while some public TCRs were found in many individuals. A later genetic analysis associated a missense DCLRE1C variant with V-gene and J-gene trimming of TCR beta chains, and an independent cohort replicated the association. Because counts were too low, about 18 rarely observed V segments, including chromosome 9 orphons, were excluded from the earlier analysis of 587 of the donors. A further reported finding was that TCR beta sequences accurately predicted the HLA-A and HLA-B alleles for most subjects in the first cohort. When HLA alleles, especially DR and DQ, strongly co-occurred, TCR associations were difficult to assign to individual alleles. In a later analysis, TCR association rates were found to vary across HLA loci, with the most associated TCRs seen for DRB1 alleles and the fewest for HLA-C alleles. In a later analysis, HLA-associated TCR beta chains were found to be more clonally expanded and to have lower generation probabilities than equally common non-associated chains. In the study, roughly 160 TCR beta chains were listed as associated with cytomegalovirus. In a later genetic analysis, fewer N-insertions in productive TCRs were reported among donors in an Asian-associated ancestry cluster than the 666-donor mean. According to a later analysis, most CMV-associated TCR beta chains appeared to be HLA-restricted, and the HLA associations seemed to be driven largely by CMV exposure. According to the authors, the approach could potentially be generalized to other disease states and immunological phenotypes.

In total, about 650 healthy bone marrow donors made up the cohort. At the time of sampling, every cohort member was nominally healthy, though immune exposures that went unrecorded were likely present. The donor was CMV seropositive and was included in the group of some 290 seropositive cohort members. Each donor provided a peripheral blood sample, and peripheral blood mononuclear cells were used for TCR beta sequencing. The Qiagen DNeasy Blood Extraction Kit was used to extract genomic DNA from the blood cell samples. The TCR comes from a woman aged 40 to 50 in good health and CMV-seropositive. Sequences were obtained from PBMCs.

In nucleotides, the sequence is TGTGCCAGCAGTGCACGACAGCCCTACGAGCAGTACTTC. This gives the protein CASSARQPYEQYF. The chain was built from TRBV6-1 and TRBJ2-7, and perhaps TRBD1 as D gene, on 5 matching bases. V is pared back by 4 bases and J by 2 bases, with 9 bases lying between the germline termini. From cysteine to phenylalanine, the CDR3 is 13 amino acids long. Kept here is only the CDR3 DNA, which spans 39 bases and is read in frame from base 1. CDR1 and CDR2 (MNHNS, SASEGT) derive from the germline V gene.